Presented here are 5 T cell receptor beta chains from one specimen sequenced in a study of blood T cell repertoires in COVID-19 (dated by TCRdb to 2019 to 2021). Libraries were constructed by the immunoSEQ multiplex PCR assay. This immuneACCESS table, as held by TCRdb, lists in-frame sequences with V and J called but not all clones. Of the missing ones, under half trace to an unresolved V gene in checked studies; the others have no known cause. The sample has about 470,000 clones on record, around 90% of them singletons. The ten largest clones represent approximately 0.7% of the sample. The sequenced sample consisted of PBMCs or T cells enriched from blood (not recorded which). The receptors come from a woman between 18 and 29 years old who had recovered from COVID-19.

J is TRBJ2-7 and V is TRBV27; no clear D. The germline gives CDR1 MNHEY, CDR2 SMNVEV (reference sequence). V lost 2 bases and J 2 bases, leaving 7 bases between the germline ends. This CDR3 comprises 13 residues. This CDR3 is CASSLQVPYEQYF. The CDR3 nucleotides are TGTGCCAGCAGTTTACAGGTCCCCTACGAGCAGTACTTC.

J is TRBJ2-3 and V is TRBV5-1; D may be TRBD1 (5 bases). In germline, CDR1 is SGHRS, CDR2 YFSETQ. The CDR3 is made up of 16 amino acids. The V end was cut by 7 bases, the J end by 3 bases, with 21 bases between. CDR3 residues: CASSSSEWQGTDTQYF. The CDR3 DNA is TGCGCCAGCTCCTCGAGCGAGTGGCAGGGAACAGATACGCAGTATTTT.

The chain combines TRBV5-4 with TRBJ1-2; 7 positions agree with TRBD1. Unmatched junction bases numbered 12, after V lost 4 bases and J lost 3 bases. The CDR3 totals 16 residues. Germline V CDR1 and CDR2: SGHNT, YYREEE (reference sequence). The CDR3 DNA follows: TGTGCCAGCAGCCCCATCGCGAGGGGGCAGGACTATGGCTACACCTTC. Translated, it gives CASSPIARGQDYGYTF. Looking up the rest from reference TRBV5-4 and TRBJ1-2 gives the full variable domain: ETGVTQSPTHLIKTRGQQVTLRCSSQSGHNTVSWYQQALGQGPQFIFQYYREEENGRGNFPPRFSGLQFPNYSSELNVNALELDDSALYLCASSPIARGQDYGYTFGSGTRLTVV.

This chain connects TRBV7-8 to TRBJ2-7; D gene ambiguous. The CDR3 runs 12 residues. V lost 5 bases, J lost 6 bases, and 11 bases lay in between. Germline loops: CDR1 SGHVS, CDR2 FQNEAQ. The CDR3 DNA follows: TGTGCCAGCAGCCCCCCATCCGGCGAGCAGTACTTC. Protein product: CASSPPSGEQYF.

This chain joins TRBV18 and TRBJ1-2, with TRBD1 as a possible D gene (6 bases). The CDR3 is 15 amino acids. The germline CDR1 and CDR2 sequences are KGHSH and LQKENI. Trimming shortened V by 2 bases and J by 4 bases, and 14 bases separated the two germline ends. The CDR3 here is CASSPAVQGTYGYTF. The DNA of the CDR3 is TGTGCCAGCTCACCAGCAGTTCAGGGGACCTATGGCTACACCTTC. Variable domain in full (rest from reference TRBV18 and TRBJ1-2): NAGVMQNPRHLVRRRGQEARLRCSPMKGHSHVYWYRQLPEEGLKFMVYLQKENIIDESGMPKERFSAEFPKEGPSILRIQQVVRGDSAAYFCASSPAVQGTYGYTFGSGTRLTVV.